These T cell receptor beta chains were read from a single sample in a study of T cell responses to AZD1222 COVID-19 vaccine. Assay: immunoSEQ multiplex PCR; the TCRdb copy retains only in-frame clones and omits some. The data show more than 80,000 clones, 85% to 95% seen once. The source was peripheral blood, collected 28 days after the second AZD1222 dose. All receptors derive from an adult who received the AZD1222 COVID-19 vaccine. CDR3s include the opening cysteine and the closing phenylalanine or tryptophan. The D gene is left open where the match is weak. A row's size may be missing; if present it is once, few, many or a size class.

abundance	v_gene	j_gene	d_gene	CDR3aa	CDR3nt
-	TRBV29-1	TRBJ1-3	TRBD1	CSASGQGSAPGNTIYF	TGCAGCGCTTCGGGACAGGGTAGCGCCCCCGGAAACACCATATATTTT
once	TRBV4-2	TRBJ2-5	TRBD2	CASSPYGRSGGTLRGQETQYF	TGTGCCAGCAGCCCCTACGGGAGGAGCGGGGGGACCTTGCGGGGCCAAGAGACCCAGTACTTC
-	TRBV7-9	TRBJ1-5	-	CASSLIGGGQPQHF	TGTGCCAGCAGCTTAATAGGAGGGGGTCAGCCCCAGCATTTT
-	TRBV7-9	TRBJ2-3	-	CASSLGADTQYF	TGTGCCAGCAGCTTGGGTGCAGATACGCAGTATTTT
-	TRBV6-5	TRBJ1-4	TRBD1	CASRPARAGGEKLFF	TGTGCCAGCAGGCCCGCCAGGGCAGGGGGTGAAAAACTGTTTTTT
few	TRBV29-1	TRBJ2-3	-	CSVERGTDTQYF	TGCAGCGTCGAAAGGGGGACAGATACGCAGTATTTT
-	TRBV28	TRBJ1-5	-	CASSLQSNQPQHF	TGTGCCAGCAGTTTACAGTCGAATCAGCCCCAGCATTTT
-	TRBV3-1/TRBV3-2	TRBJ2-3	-	CASSQDRVEGTDTQYF	TGTGCCAGCAGCCAAGATCGGGTGGAGGGGACAGATACGCAGTATTTT
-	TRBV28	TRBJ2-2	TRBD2	CASSLLAENTGELFF	TGTGCCAGCAGTTTACTAGCGGAGAACACCGGGGAGCTGTTTTTT
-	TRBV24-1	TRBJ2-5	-	CATSGGRTQYF	TGTGCCACCAGCGGGGGCAGGACCCAGTACTTC
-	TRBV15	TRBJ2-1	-	CATSGWTDYNEQFF	TGTGCCACCAGCGGTTGGACGGACTACAATGAGCAGTTCTTC
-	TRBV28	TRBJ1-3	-	CASSFGGAGNTIYF	TGTGCCAGCAGTTTTGGAGGGGCTGGAAACACCATATATTTT
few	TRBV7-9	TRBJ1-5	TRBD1	CASSPWTGALGVQPQHF	TGTGCCAGCAGCCCCTGGACAGGGGCCCTGGGGGTTCAGCCCCAGCATTTT
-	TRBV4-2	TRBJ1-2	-	CASSQEGTQASPQYGYTF	TGTGCCAGCAGCCAAGAAGGTACCCAGGCCTCACCGCAGTATGGCTACACCTTC
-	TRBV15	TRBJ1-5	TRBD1	CATSRIGTGRNQPQHF	TGTGCCACCAGCAGGATCGGGACAGGGAGGAATCAGCCCCAGCATTTT
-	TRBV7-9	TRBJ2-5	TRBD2	CASSPGTSGSQTQETQYF	TGTGCCAGCAGCCCCGGGACTAGCGGTAGCCAGACCCAAGAGACCCAGTACTTC
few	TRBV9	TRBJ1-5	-	CASSVSGNQPQHF	TGTGCCAGCAGCGTAAGTGGCAATCAGCCCCAGCATTTT
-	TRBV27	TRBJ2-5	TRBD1	CASSSTGGRRETQYF	TGTGCCAGCAGTTCCACAGGGGGCAGGAGAGAGACCCAGTACTTC
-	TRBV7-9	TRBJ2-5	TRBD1	CASSLGQGGRETQYF	TGTGCCAGCAGCCTTGGACAGGGGGGCAGAGAGACCCAGTACTTC
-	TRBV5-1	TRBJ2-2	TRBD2	CASSRLAGDVTGELFF	TGCGCCAGCAGCCGACTAGCGGGAGACGTTACCGGGGAGCTGTTTTTT
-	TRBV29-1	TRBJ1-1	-	CSVVWQMNTEAFF	TGCAGCGTTGTTTGGCAGATGAACACTGAAGCTTTCTTT
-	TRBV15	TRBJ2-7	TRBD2	CATSREGGNTYEQYF	TGTGCCACCAGCAGAGAGGGGGGGAATACCTACGAGCAGTACTTC
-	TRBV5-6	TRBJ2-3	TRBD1	CASSFWTGSMRDTQYF	TGTGCCAGCAGCTTTTGGACAGGGAGTATGAGAGATACGCAGTATTTT
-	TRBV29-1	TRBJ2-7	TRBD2	CSVRRLAGEEQYF	TGCAGCGTTCGGCGACTAGCGGGGGAGGAGCAGTACTTC
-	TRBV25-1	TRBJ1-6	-	CASSESYLSPLHF	TGTGCCAGCAGTGAATCTTATCTATCACCCCTCCACTTT
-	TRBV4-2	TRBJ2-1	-	CASSQGDTYNEQFF	TGTGCCAGCAGCCAAGGGGACACTTACAATGAGCAGTTCTTC
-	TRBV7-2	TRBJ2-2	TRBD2	CASSSRLAVGELFF	TGTGCCAGCAGCTCCCGACTAGCGGTCGGGGAGCTGTTTTTT
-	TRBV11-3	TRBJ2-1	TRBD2	CASSSSLAGVSDEQFF	TGTGCCAGCAGCTCGAGCCTAGCGGGAGTTAGTGATGAGCAGTTCTTC
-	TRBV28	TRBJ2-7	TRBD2	CASSRTSGRRYEQYF	TGTGCCAGCAGCCGGACTAGCGGGAGGCGGTACGAGCAGTACTTC
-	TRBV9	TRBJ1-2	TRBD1	CASSALDRAVPLVRRGYGYTF	TGTGCCAGCAGCGCCCTCGACAGGGCGGTGCCCCTTGTACGGAGGGGATATGGCTACACCTTC
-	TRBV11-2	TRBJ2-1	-	CASSQDGNYNEQFF	TGTGCCAGCAGCCAGGACGGGAACTACAATGAGCAGTTCTTC
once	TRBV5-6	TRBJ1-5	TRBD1	CASSLQGGGQPQHF	TGTGCCAGCAGCTTACAGGGGGGGGGCCAGCCCCAGCATTTT
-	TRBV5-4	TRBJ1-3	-	CASSRDKSSGNTIYF	TGTGCCAGCAGCCGGGACAAGAGCTCTGGAAACACCATATATTTT
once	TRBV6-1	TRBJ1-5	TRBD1	CASSELYGGQGVNQPQHF	TGTGCCAGCAGTGAATTATATGGGGGACAGGGGGTGAATCAGCCCCAGCATTTT
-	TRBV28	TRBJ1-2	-	CASSPRGTNYGYTF	TGTGCCAGCAGTCCCAGGGGAACTAACTATGGCTACACCTTC
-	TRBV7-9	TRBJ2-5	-	CASRAGLSGETQYF	TGTGCCAGCAGGGCGGGACTCAGTGGAGAGACCCAGTACTTC
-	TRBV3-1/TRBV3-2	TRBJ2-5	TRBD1	CASSPRTGDAETQYF	TGTGCCAGCAGCCCACGGACAGGGGACGCAGAGACCCAGTACTTC
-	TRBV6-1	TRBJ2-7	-	CASSEAWLPHSYEQYF	TGTGCCAGCAGTGAAGCGTGGCTTCCCCACTCCTACGAGCAGTACTTC
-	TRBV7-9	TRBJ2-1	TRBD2	CASSPTTSGEQFF	TGTGCCAGCAGCCCCACAACTAGCGGGGAGCAGTTCTTC
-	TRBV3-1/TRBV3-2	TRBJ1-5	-	CASSQGGSEPQHF	TGTGCCAGCAGCCAGGGGGGCTCAGAGCCCCAGCATTTT
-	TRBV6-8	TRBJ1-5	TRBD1	CASSKGEQGASQPQHF	TGTGCCAGCAGTAAGGGGGAACAGGGGGCAAGTCAGCCCCAGCATTTT
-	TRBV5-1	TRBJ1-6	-	CASSVGTNNSPLHF	TGCGCCAGCAGCGTCGGGACAAATAATTCACCCCTCCACTTT
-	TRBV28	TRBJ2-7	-	CASSLLGSIYEQYF	TGTGCCAGCAGTTTATTGGGCTCTATCTACGAGCAGTACTTC
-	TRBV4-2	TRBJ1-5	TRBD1	CASSQAAGQGYQPQHF	TGTGCCAGCAGCCAAGCAGCCGGACAGGGTTACCAGCCCCAGCATTTT
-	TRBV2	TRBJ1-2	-	CASSRGGQDYGYTF	TGTGCCAGCAGCCGGGGGGGTCAGGACTATGGCTACACCTTC
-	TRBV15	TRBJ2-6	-	CATSRGALSGANVLTF	TGTGCCACCAGCAGAGGGGCCCTCTCTGGGGCCAACGTCCTGACTTTC